This T cell receptor (beta chain) was recorded in a study of blood T cell repertoires in COVID-19. Study summary: The analysed material was cDNA or gDNA that came from T cells, B-cell-depleted T cells, or PBMCs.

Clones were read by immunoSEQ multiplex PCR, and TCRdb kept only the in-frame ones, dropping some. The sample has more than 65,000 clones; 75% to 90% are singletons. Germline V CDR1 and CDR2: SGHRS, YFSETQ. CDR3 size: 15 residues. After removal of 3 bases from V and 5 bases from J, the junction contained 7 bases not matched to a gene. The TCR comes from a human donor in a cohort sampled during active COVID-19. Sequences were obtained from peripheral blood. This chain links TRBV5-1 with TRBJ2-2; 7 nucleotides match TRBD2. CDR3 protein: CASSSGPGGTGELFF. The CDR3 DNA is TGCGCCAGCAGCTCCGGGCCCGGGGGGACCGGGGAGCTGTTTTTT.